This entry features one T cell receptor (beta chain) sequence. The data derive from a study of cytomegalovirus exposure and HLA in healthy donors. The PCR made use of 60 Vbeta and 13 Jbeta primers. Measured with immunoSEQ multiplex PCR; TCRdb has only the in-frame clones, and not every one. The sample carries some 130,000 clones, about 82% recorded once. CDR3 length: 13 residues. Germline trimming cut 5 bases from V and 9 bases from J; bases unmatched to any gene: 8. Germline assignment: CDR1 SEHNR and CDR2 FQNEAQ (reference sequence). The V and J genes are TRBV7-9 and TRBJ2-7, with 9 bases identical to TRBD2. The clonotype originates from a man between 25 and 39 years old in good health. The specimen was PBMCs. CDR3 sequence reads: CASSPGTSSWQYF. CDR3 bases: TGTGCCAGCAGCCCAGGGACTAGCAGCTGGCAGTACTTC.